This record concerns one T cell receptor beta chain sequence. Antigen unknown. The data originate from a study of T cell responses to AZD1222 COVID-19 vaccine. Overall study: Second-dose timings of about 4 or about 12 weeks were pooled. Findings of the study overall: Targets within unmutated variant regions were reportedly found for nearly half of spike-specific TCRs. Compared with day 0, the breadth and depth of the Spike-specific TCR repertoire rose significantly after two doses of AZD1222. Dominant CD4 TCR responses targeted spike regions 160-218 and 743-854.

Method: immunoSEQ multiplex PCR; TCRdb's copy keeps in-frame clones and lacks some. The sample lists about 130,000 clones, roughly 90% occurring once. This TCR was sampled from an adult in good health. This specimen consisted of peripheral blood, obtained on day 0 of AZD1222 vaccination.

Here the CDR3 reads CASSSLQAVTEAFF. The CDR3 coding sequence is TGTGCCAGCAGCTCATTACAGGCTGTCACTGAAGCTTTCTTT. The rearrangement joins TRBV5-4 to TRBJ1-1, with a possible D match to TRBD1 (5 bases). Trimming took off 3 bases at V and 4 bases at J, with 13 bases between the two ends. This CDR3 region has 14 residues. Germline lookup yields CDR1 SGHNT and CDR2 YYREEE (reference sequence).